The rows below give T cell receptor beta chains drawn from one sample of a study of T cells in Graves' hyperthyroidism and ophthalmopathy. TCRdb called the multiplex PCR reads again in MiXCR, with one record for every CDR3 protein. Here the sample spans around 300,000 distinct CDR3 sequences, approximately 14% being singletons. The sample taken for sequencing was blood. These receptors were collected from a woman aged 35 to 49 with Graves' hyperthyroidism. The CDR3 runs from the conserved cysteine through the conserved F or W. The D gene is left open where the match is weak. Some rows mark clone size as missing; the rest say once, few, many or name a class of expanded clone.

TRBD1	many	TRBV20-1	TRBJ1-5	CSARDRVGNQPQHF	TGCAGTGCCCGGGACAGGGTGGGCAATCAGCCCCAGCATTTT
NA	many	TRBV7-8	TRBJ2-1	CASSPDRGSSYNEQFF	TGTGCCAGCAGCCCAGACCGGGGGAGCTCCTACAATGAGCAGTTCTTC
NA	few	TRBV12-3/TRBV12-4	TRBJ2-3	CASSMGVSTDTQYF	TGTGCCAGCAGTATGGGGGTTAGCACAGATACGCAGTATTTT
NA	NA	TRBV27	TRBJ2-6	CASSFGHIIAGGANVLTF	TGTGCCAGCAGTTTTGGACACATAATAGCAGGAGGGGCCAACGTCCTGACTTTC
NA	many	TRBV20-1	TRBJ1-5	CSARESGDQPQHF	TGCAGTGCTAGAGAGTCGGGGGATCAGCCCCAGCATTTT
NA	NA	TRBV5-1	TRBJ2-7	CASSSLTGTGEQYF	TGCGCCAGCAGCTCCCTCACAGGGACGGGCGAGCAGTACTTC
NA	many	TRBV20-1	TRBJ2-7	CSALSTGPYEQYF	TGCAGTGCTTTATCCACAGGGCCCTACGAGCAGTACTTC
NA	many	TRBV6-1	TRBJ2-5	CASSSLKETQYF	TGTGCCAGCAGTTCGTTAAAAGAGACCCAGTACTTC
NA	many	TRBV6-6	TRBJ1-5	CASSYFPFGADQPQHF	TGTGCCAGCAGTTACTTCCCGTTTGGGGCAGATCAGCCCCAGCATTTT
NA	NA	TRBV12-5	TRBJ1-3	CASGLVLGLTRSGNTIYF	TGTGCTAGTGGTTTGGTACTGGGCCTAACCCGCTCTGGAAACACCATATATTTT
NA	few	TRBV20-1	TRBJ1-2	CSASLAPSSGYTF	TGCAGTGCTAGTTTAGCACCCTCGTCTGGCTACACCTTC
NA	many	TRBV28	TRBJ2-7	CASSPPTRPYEQYF	TGTGCCAGCAGTCCGCCTACTAGGCCCTACGAGCAGTACTTC
TRBD1	many	TRBV9	TRBJ1-3	CASSAEGQATGNTIYF	TGTGCCAGCAGCGCCGAGGGACAGGCCACTGGAAACACCATATATTTT
TRBD1	few	TRBV12-3/TRBV12-4	TRBJ2-1	CASSSQTGGSYNEQFF	TGTGCCAGCAGTTCCCAAACAGGGGGTTCCTACAATGAGCAGTTCTTC
NA	NA	TRBV29-1	TRBJ2-7	CSVGTTRGEQYF	TGCAGCGTCGGGACTACAAGGGGGGAGCAGTACTTC
TRBD1	many	TRBV6-1	TRBJ1-4	CASRTGYNEKLFF	TGTGCCAGCAGGACAGGGTATAACGAAAAACTGTTTTTT
NA	many	TRBV28	TRBJ2-3	CASSIGSATDTQYF	TGTGCCAGCAGCATTGGATCCGCCACAGATACGCAGTATTTT
TRBD1	NA	TRBV12-3/TRBV12-4	TRBJ1-6	CASSPSGGAAPLHF	TGTGCCAGCAGTCCGTCAGGGGGGGCGGCACCCCTCCACTTT
NA	many	TRBV10-3	TRBJ1-1	CAADRDGNTEAFF	TGTGCCGCCGACCGGGACGGCAACACTGAAGCTTTCTTT
NA	few	TRBV20-1	TRBJ1-1	CSASQSDTEAFF	TGCAGTGCTAGTCAGTCCGACACTGAAGCTTTCTTT
TRBD1	many	TRBV18	TRBJ1-5	CASSPTGLGQPQHF	TGTGCCAGCTCACCGACAGGGCTAGGTCAGCCCCAGCATTTT
TRBD1	few	TRBV19	TRBJ1-2	CASSGYQGAYGYTF	TGTGCCAGTAGTGGGTATCAGGGGGCCTATGGCTACACCTTC
NA	many	TRBV12-3/TRBV12-4	TRBJ1-2	CASSRGMGGYTF	TGTGCCAGCAGTCGGGGGATGGGTGGCTACACCTTC
NA	many	TRBV19	TRBJ1-5	CASSIGSIRVPQHF	TGTGCCAGTAGTATAGGGTCGATCCGGGTACCCCAGCATTTT
NA	many	TRBV3-1	TRBJ2-3	CASSQATVFGDTQYF	TGTGCCAGCAGCCAAGCGACAGTATTTGGAGATACGCAGTATTTT
NA	many	TRBV6-1	TRBJ1-2	CASSERRGGFYGYTF	TGTGCCAGCAGTGAACGGCGTGGGGGCTTTTATGGCTACACCTTC
NA	many	TRBV20-1	TRBJ2-5	CSARSGQTYQETQYF	TGCAGTGCTAGATCGGGACAAACGTACCAAGAGACCCAGTACTTC
NA	few	TRBV12-3/TRBV12-4	TRBJ2-5	CASSRHRTEPPKQETQYF	TGTGCCAGCAGTCGCCACCGGACAGAGCCTCCTAAACAAGAGACCCAGTACTTC
NA	NA	TRBV5-1	TRBJ1-6	CASSADAHNSPLHF	TGCGCCAGCAGCGCCGATGCCCATAATTCACCCCTCCACTTT
NA	many	TRBV2	TRBJ1-1	CASSRDWNTEAFF	TGTGCCAGCAGTAGGGACTGGAACACTGAAGCTTTCTTT
TRBD2	many	TRBV7-9	TRBJ2-7	CASSPGLAHEQYF	TGTGCCAGCAGCCCGGGACTAGCCCACGAGCAGTACTTC
NA	few	TRBV5-4	TRBJ2-2	CASSLGGSQYTGELFF	TGTGCCAGCAGCCTCGGGGGCAGCCAATACACCGGGGAGCTGTTTTTT
NA	many	TRBV4-1	TRBJ1-1	CASSQELTGTEAFF	TGCGCCAGCAGCCAAGAATTGACAGGCACTGAAGCTTTCTTT
NA	many	TRBV27	TRBJ2-1	CASSLIRGPAGPNEQFF	TGTGCCAGCAGTCTAATTAGGGGCCCGGCGGGACCCAATGAGCAGTTCTTC
NA	many	TRBV3-1	TRBJ2-2	CASSQGPRGGELFF	TGTGCCAGCAGCCAAGGACCACGGGGCGGGGAGCTGTTTTTT
TRBD1	many	TRBV6-1	TRBJ2-7	CASSLDRGINEQYF	TGTGCCAGCAGCCTCGACAGGGGGATCAACGAGCAGTACTTC
NA	NA	TRBV28	TRBJ2-5	CASSPSSENGETQYF	TGTGCCAGCAGTCCCAGCTCCGAGAATGGAGAGACCCAGTACTTC
TRBD2	few	TRBV6-1	TRBJ2-2	CASSPRGDAGELFF	TGTGCCAGCAGCCCGCGGGGGGACGCCGGGGAGCTGTTTTTT
TRBD2	many	TRBV4-2	TRBJ2-7	CASSRTSGSGKDSYEQYF	TGTGCCAGCAGCCGGACATCGGGTAGCGGGAAAGACTCCTACGAGCAGTACTTC
NA	NA	TRBV5-8	TRBJ2-5	CASSSGTPPTQYF	TGTGCCAGCAGCTCCGGGACTCCCCCGACCCAGTACTTC